A selection of T cell receptor beta chains follows, all from one sample in a study of T cell repertoires in cytomegalovirus infection. TCRdb called the reads again in MiXCR, with one record for every CDR3 protein. This table holds hundreds of thousands of distinct CDR3 sequences, 40% to 50% found once. The antigens these receptors bind are not known. This sample comprised cultured PBMCs, obtained from culture after CMV antigen stimulation. The receptors here all came from a human donor in good health (CMV status not recorded). Some clones in this sample may be carry-over from other donors' samples. Both conserved end residues are part of each CDR3. Each record gives: V gene, D gene, clone size, J gene, CDR3 DNA, CDR3 protein. D genes are given only for firm matches. Some rows have no size entry. The others give once, few or many, or a class for an expanded clone.

>TRBV2|TRBD1|many|TRBJ2-7
TGTGCCAGCAGTGTTCAGGGGGCTTCCTACGAGCAGTACTTC
CASSVQGASYEQYF
>TRBV7-2|.|few|TRBJ2-7
TGTGCCAGCAGCCCCACTGGGACACACTACGAGCAGTACTTC
CASSPTGTHYEQYF
>TRBV5-4|.|few|TRBJ2-5
TGTGCCAGCAGCTTGGAAAGTACCCGGGCAGAGACCCAGTACTTC
CASSLESTRAETQYF
>TRBV4-1|.|few|TRBJ2-6
TGCGCCAGCAGCCAAGACCACGACACCGGGGCCATCTCTGGGGCCAACGTCCTGACTTTC
CASSQDHDTGAISGANVLTF
>TRBV10-3|.|few|TRBJ1-5
TGTGCCATCAGTGAGGGAGCTTTGGGTAATCAGCCCCAGCATTTT
CAISEGALGNQPQHF
>TRBV5-1|.|.|TRBJ1-1
TGCGCCAGCAGCTTACACCGGGACGGCACTGAAGCTTTCTTT
CASSLHRDGTEAFF
>TRBV7-9|.|.|TRBJ1-1
TGTGCCAGCAGCAACATCGGGGGGCGTGAAGCTTTCTTT
CASSNIGGREAFF
>TRBV6-5|.|.|TRBJ2-7
TGTGCCAGCAGTTATGGGACGGGGGCGGGGGAGCAGTACTTC
CASSYGTGAGEQYF
>TRBV19|.|.|TRBJ2-2
TGTGCCACACCTCAGGAGGGCACCGGGGAGCTGTTTTTT
CATPQEGTGELFF
>TRBV7-2|.|.|TRBJ2-7
TGTGCCAGCAGCTTATCGAGCGGTTGGGAGCAGTACTTC
CASSLSSGWEQYF